This TCR beta chain emerged from a study of control samples from healthy donors and cancer patients. The assay was immunoSEQ multiplex PCR, and TCRdb's table has in-frame clones only and misses some. The sample consists of a few hundred thousand clones, approximately 92% of them appearing once. V dropped 9 bases and J dropped 3 bases, with 12 bases sitting between them. This CDR3 comprises 13 residues. From germline, CDR1 is WNHNN and CDR2 SYGVQD (reference sequence). Source material: PBMCs. The receptor comes from a man aged 40-49 years with head and neck cancer. The chain links TRBV10-1 to TRBJ1-5; possible D gene TRBD1, 5 bases. CDR3 in amino acids: CASSSGYNQPQHF. The CDR3 bases are TGCGCCAGTTCGTCAGGGTACAATCAGCCCCAGCATTTT.